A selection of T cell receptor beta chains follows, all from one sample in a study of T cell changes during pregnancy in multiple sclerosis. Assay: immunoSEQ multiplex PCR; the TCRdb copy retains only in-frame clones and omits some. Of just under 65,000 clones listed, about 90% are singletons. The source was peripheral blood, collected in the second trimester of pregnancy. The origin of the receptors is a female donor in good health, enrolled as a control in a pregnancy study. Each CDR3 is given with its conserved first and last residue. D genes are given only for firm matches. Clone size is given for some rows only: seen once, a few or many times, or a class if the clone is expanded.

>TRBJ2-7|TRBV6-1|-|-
CASSEGQGKYF
TGTGCCAGCAGTGAAGGCCAGGGAAAGTACTTC
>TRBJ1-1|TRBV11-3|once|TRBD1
CASSPGQGDEAFF
TGTGCCAGCAGCCCCGGACAGGGGGATGAAGCTTTCTTT
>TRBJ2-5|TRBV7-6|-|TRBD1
CASSLAGTGQGETQYF
TGTGCCAGCAGCTTAGCGGGGACAGGCCAAGGGGAGACCCAGTACTTC
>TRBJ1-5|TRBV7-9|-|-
CASSQLDNQPQHF
TGTGCCAGCAGCCAACTCGACAATCAGCCCCAGCATTTT
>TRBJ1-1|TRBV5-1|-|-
CASSLVLTAASTSTEAFF
TGCGCCAGCAGCTTGGTCCTCACAGCCGCCTCTACGAGCACTGAAGCTTTCTTT
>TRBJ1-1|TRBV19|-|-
CASSISLGNTEAFF
TGTGCCAGTAGTATTAGCTTAGGGAACACTGAAGCTTTCTTT
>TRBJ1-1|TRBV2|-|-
CASTPRSTEAFF
TGTGCCAGCACCCCCAGAAGCACTGAAGCTTTCTTT
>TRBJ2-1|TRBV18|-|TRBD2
CASSPMGGSSYNEQFF
TGTGCCAGCTCACCAATGGGGGGGAGCTCCTACAATGAGCAGTTCTTC
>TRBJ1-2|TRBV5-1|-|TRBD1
CASSLGPTGNYGYTF
TGCGCCAGCAGCTTGGGTCCGACAGGGAACTATGGCTACACCTTC
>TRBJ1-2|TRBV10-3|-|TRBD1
CAISEATGSGYTF
TGTGCCATCAGTGAGGCGACAGGGAGTGGCTACACCTTC
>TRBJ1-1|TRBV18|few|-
CASSPGLRTEAFF
TGTGCCAGCTCACCAGGGCTCCGGACTGAAGCTTTCTTT
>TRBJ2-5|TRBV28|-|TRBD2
CASSFRREGRETQYF
TGTGCCAGCAGTTTCAGGCGGGAGGGCCGGGAGACCCAGTACTTC
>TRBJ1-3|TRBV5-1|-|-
CASSLNPRVSGNTIYF
TGCGCCAGCAGCTTGAACCCCCGGGTCTCTGGAAACACCATATATTTT
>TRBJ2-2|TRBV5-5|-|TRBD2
CASSFSGGAGTGELFF
TGTGCCAGCAGCTTTAGCGGGGGGGCAGGAACCGGGGAGCTGTTTTTT
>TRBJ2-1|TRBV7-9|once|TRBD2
CASSTSGSNNEQFF
TGTGCCAGCAGTACTAGCGGGAGTAATAATGAGCAGTTCTTC
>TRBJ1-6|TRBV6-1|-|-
CASTMETGPSPLHF
TGTGCCAGCACTATGGAGACAGGCCCCTCACCCCTCCACTTT
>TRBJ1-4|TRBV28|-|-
CASRPQPATNEKLFF
TGTGCCAGCAGGCCACAGCCCGCAACTAATGAAAAACTGTTTTTT
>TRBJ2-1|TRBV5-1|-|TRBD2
CASSFSGGAYNEQFF
TGCGCCAGCAGCTTCAGCGGGGGGGCCTACAATGAGCAGTTCTTC
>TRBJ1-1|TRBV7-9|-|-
CASSLVANTEAFF
TGTGCCAGCAGCTTAGTGGCTAACACTGAAGCTTTCTTT
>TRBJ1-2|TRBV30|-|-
CAWRGGIRNYGYTF
TGTGCCTGGCGCGGGGGCATTCGGAACTATGGCTACACCTTC
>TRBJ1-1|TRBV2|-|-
CASRSGGREAFF
TGTGCCAGCAGATCGGGGGGCAGGGAAGCTTTCTTT
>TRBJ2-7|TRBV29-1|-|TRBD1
CSTRTGPYSYEQYF
TGCAGCACCCGGACAGGGCCGTACTCCTACGAGCAGTACTTC
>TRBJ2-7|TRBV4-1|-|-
CASSQDGVFLEQYF
TGCGCCAGCAGCCAAGACGGGGTATTCCTCGAGCAGTACTTC
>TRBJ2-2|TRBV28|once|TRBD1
CASSSADRALNTGELFF
TGTGCCAGCAGTTCCGCCGACAGGGCCTTGAACACCGGGGAGCTGTTTTTT
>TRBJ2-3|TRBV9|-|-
CASSPWTDFTDTQYF
TGTGCCAGCAGCCCCTGGACAGACTTCACAGATACGCAGTATTTT
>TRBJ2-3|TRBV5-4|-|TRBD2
CASSFSGATDTQYF
TGTGCCAGCAGCTTTAGCGGGGCCACAGATACGCAGTATTTT
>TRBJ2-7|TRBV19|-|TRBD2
CASSSQRGLYEQYF
TGTGCCAGTAGTTCCCAGCGGGGTCTCTACGAGCAGTACTTC
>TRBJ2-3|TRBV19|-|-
CASTSANTDTQYF
TGTGCCAGTACTAGCGCTAACACAGATACGCAGTATTTT
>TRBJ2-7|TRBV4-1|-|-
CASSQPGLYEQYF
TGCGCCAGCAGCCAACCAGGGCTCTACGAGCAGTACTTC
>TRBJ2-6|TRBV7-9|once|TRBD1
CASRRGQGASGANVLTF
TGTGCCAGCAGAAGAGGACAGGGTGCCTCTGGGGCCAACGTCCTGACTTTC
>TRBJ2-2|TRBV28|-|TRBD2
CASSLTTSGTWNTGELFF
TGTGCCAGCAGTTTAACGACTAGCGGGACTTGGAACACCGGGGAGCTGTTTTTT
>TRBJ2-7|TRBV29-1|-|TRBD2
CSVGPGGPYEQYF
TGCAGCGTTGGTCCGGGAGGGCCCTACGAGCAGTACTTC
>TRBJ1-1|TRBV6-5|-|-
CASRRTQNTEAFF
TGTGCCAGCAGACGGACACAAAACACTGAAGCTTTCTTT
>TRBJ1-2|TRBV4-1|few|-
CASSQSAGAVGYTF
TGCGCCAGCAGCCAATCGGCGGGCGCGGTAGGCTACACCTTC
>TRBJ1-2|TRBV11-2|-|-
CASSLVAGFNYGYTF
TGTGCCAGCAGCTTAGTTGCAGGGTTTAACTATGGCTACACCTTC
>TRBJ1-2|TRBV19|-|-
CASSIGGLSYGYTF
TGTGCCAGTAGTATAGGAGGTCTGAGCTATGGCTACACCTTC
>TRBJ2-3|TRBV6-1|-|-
CASSERAGADTQYF
TGTGCCAGCAGTGAACGGGCAGGGGCAGATACGCAGTATTTT
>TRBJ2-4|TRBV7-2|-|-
CASSLGLGRTKNIQYF
TGTGCCAGCAGCTTAGGGTTGGGCAGAACCAAAAACATTCAGTACTTC
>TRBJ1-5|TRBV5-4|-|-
CASSLGGDQPQHF
TGTGCCAGCAGCTTGGGTGGAGATCAGCCCCAGCATTTT
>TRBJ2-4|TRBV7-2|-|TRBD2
CASSPGNSGGSAKNIQYF
TGTGCCAGCAGCCCCGGTAATAGCGGGGGCTCAGCCAAAAACATTCAGTACTTC
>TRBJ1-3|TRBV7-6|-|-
CASSLNGQSSGNTIYF
TGTGCCAGCAGCTTAAATGGACAGAGCTCTGGAAACACCATATATTTT
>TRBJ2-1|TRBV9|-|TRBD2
CASSVSTSGYYNEQFF
TGTGCCAGCAGCGTCAGCACTAGCGGTTACTACAATGAGCAGTTCTTC
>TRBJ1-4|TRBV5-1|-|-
CASSLGGGAEKLFF
TGCGCCAGCAGCTTGGGAGGTGGGGCCGAAAAACTGTTTTTT
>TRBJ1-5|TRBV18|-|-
CASSPLGGANQPQHF
TGTGCCAGCTCACCCCTTGGGGGGGCTAATCAGCCCCAGCATTTT
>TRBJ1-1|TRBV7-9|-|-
CASREPGQQTGEAFF
TGTGCCAGCAGAGAGCCGGGACAACAAACGGGGGAAGCTTTCTTT
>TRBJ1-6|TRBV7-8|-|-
CASSLDNSRFNSPLHF
TGTGCCAGCAGCTTAGACAATAGCCGGTTTAATTCACCCCTCCACTTT
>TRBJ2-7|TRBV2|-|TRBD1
CASSDPGQGSSYEQYF
TGTGCCAGCAGTGACCCGGGACAGGGGTCTTCCTACGAGCAGTACTTC
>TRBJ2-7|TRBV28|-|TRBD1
CASRDRLSYEQYF
TGTGCCAGCAGGGACAGGTTATCCTACGAGCAGTACTTC
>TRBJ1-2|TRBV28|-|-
CASSSPPGDYGYTF
TGTGCCAGCAGTTCCCCCCCAGGGGACTATGGCTACACCTTC
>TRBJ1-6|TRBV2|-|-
CASSDRLISPLHF
TGTGCCAGCAGTGACCGGTTGATTTCACCCCTCCACTTT
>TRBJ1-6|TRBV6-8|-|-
CASSYQNRDNSPLHF
TGTGCCAGCAGTTACCAAAACAGGGATAATTCACCCCTCCACTTT
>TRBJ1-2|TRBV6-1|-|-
CASSGGTLPNYGYTF
TGTGCCAGCAGTGGGGGCACCCTTCCTAACTATGGCTACACCTTC
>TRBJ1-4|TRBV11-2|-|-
CASSLAGATNEKLFF
TGTGCCAGCAGCTTAGCCGGTGCAACTAATGAAAAACTGTTTTTT